What follows are 27 T cell receptor beta chains derived from one specimen sequenced in a study of T cell repertoires in cytomegalovirus infection. One entry per CDR3 protein results from TCRdb running MiXCR on the reads. The sample lists under 250,000 distinct CDR3 sequences; 9% to 15% were seen once. The sequenced sample was PBMCs. Receptors were obtained from a human donor in good health (CMV status not recorded). Some clones in this sample may be carry-over from other donors' samples.

This clonotype turned up a few times. The chain joins TRBV4-3 to TRBJ1-1; D unclear. The CDR3 runs 14 residues. The V end was cut by 0 bases, the J end by 1 base, with 6 bases between. Germline values: CDR1 LGHNA, CDR2 YSLEER. In DNA form, the CDR3 reads TGCGCCAGCAGCCAAGAACTCAGGAACACTGAAGCTTTCTTT. Its translation is CASSQELRNTEAFF.

The chain recombines TRBV29-1 with TRBJ2-7, with TRBD1 matching over 12 bases. In germline, CDR1 is SQVTM, CDR2 ANQGSEA. V shed 7 bases and J 6 bases; nucleotides not matched to a gene: 7. The CDR3 has 13 amino acids. The chain's CDR3 is CSAGRDRGREQYF. The CDR3 DNA reads as TGCAGCGCCGGCCGGGACAGGGGGCGCGAGCAGTACTTC.

The chain has TRBV29-1 and TRBJ1-4, with D unclear. Trimming shortened V by 0 bases and J by 14 bases, and 13 bases separated the two germline ends. Germline lookup yields CDR1 SQVTM and CDR2 ANQGSEA. The CDR3 loop spans 12 amino acids. For the CDR3, the DNA is TGCAGCGTTGAAGATACGAAATCACGCCTGTTTTTT. Its translation: CSVEDTKSRLFF.

The table lists this clonotype with many counts. The rearrangement joins TRBV7-2 to TRBJ2-5; maybe TRBD2 (5 bases). Germline V lookup: CDR1 SGHTA, CDR2 FQGNSA. The CDR3 is 14 amino acids. V lost 5 bases and J lost 2, with 12 bases in between. CDR3 coding DNA: TGTGCCAGCAGCCTTCCCCGGGGACAAGAGACCCAGTACTTC. Its protein is CASSLPRGQETQYF.

This clonotype was seen ten or more times. CDR3 in DNA: TGTGCCAGCAGCTTAGGGGGGACAGCCGCTAACTATGGCTACACCTTC. It translates to CASSLGGTAANYGYTF. The chain links TRBV7-9 to TRBJ1-2; TRBD1 agrees at 7 bases. This CDR3 comprises 16 residues. The germline CDR1 and CDR2 sequences are SEHNR and FQNEAQ (reference sequence). Trimming cost V 1 base and J 0 bases; bases outside gene matches: 5.

This clonotype was seen at least ten times. The rearrangement uses TRBV6-2 or TRBV6-3 and TRBJ2-7; 8 positions agree with TRBD2. V lost 5 bases, J lost 7 bases, and 13 bases stayed unmatched. The CDR3 is 15 residues long. Germline V gene data show CDR1 as MNHEY and CDR2 as SVGEGT. CDR3 protein: CASSPRGAGDGEQYF. In nucleotides, the CDR3 is TGTGCCAGCAGTCCTCGAGGAGCGGGAGACGGGGAGCAGTACTTC.

The sample holds many counts of this clonotype. The CDR3 DNA reads as TGTGCCAGCAGCGGGACAGGGTTCGGCTACACCTTC. This gives the protein CASSGTGFGYTF. The gene calls are TRBV6-6 and TRBJ1-2; 9 nucleotides agree with TRBD1. Germline CDR1 MNHNY, CDR2 SVGAGI (reference sequence). This CDR3 is built from 12 residues. After removal of 6 bases from V and 8 bases from J, the junction contained 4 bases not matched to a gene.

This clonotype has at least ten counts. The chain employs TRBV7-2 and TRBJ1-5; unclear D gene. The CDR3 spans 17 residues. Trimming took 1 base from V and 1 from J, leaving 14 bases between them. CDR1 is SGHTA, CDR2 FQGNSA, per germline. The CDR3 nucleotides read TGTGCCAGCAGCTTAGACGGGAAGGTTCTAAGCAATCAGCCCCAGCATTTT. Its translation: CASSLDGKVLSNQPQHF. Together with reference TRBV7-2 and TRBJ1-5, the CDR3 gives the full variable domain: GAGVSQSPSNKVTEKGKDVELRCDPISGHTALYWYRQSLGQGLEFLIYFQGNSAPDKSGLPSDRFSAERTGGSVSTLTIQRTQQEDSAVYLCASSLDGKVLSNQPQHFGDGTRLSIL.

This chain uses TRBV14 with TRBJ2-7, with 15 bases aligning to TRBD2. In germline, CDR1 is SGHDN, CDR2 FVKESK. CDR3 length: 18 amino acids. The trim removed 4 bases at V and 3 bases at J, leaving 10 bases unmatched. The chain's CDR3 is CASSLHPGLAGGDYEQYF. DNA of the CDR3: TGTGCCAGCAGCCTTCACCCGGGACTAGCGGGGGGTGACTACGAGCAGTACTTC.

V and J are TRBV5-5 and TRBJ1-5; 8 bases agree with TRBD1. V was clipped by 0 bases and J by 6 bases; unmatched bases: 5. This CDR3 spans 15 amino acids. The germline V gene encodes CDR1 SGHKS and CDR2 YYEKEE (reference sequence). CDR3 nucleotide sequence: TGTGCCAGCAGCTTGGCCGGGACAGGAAGTCAGCCCCAGCATTTT. Amino acid sequence: CASSLAGTGSQPQHF.

The J gene is TRBJ2-2, the V gene TRBV19; 12 positions agree with TRBD2. Germline CDR1 is LNHDA and CDR2 is SQIVND (reference sequence). This CDR3 contains 17 residues. V shed 5 bases, J shed 2 bases, and the junction held 6 bases outside the gene matches. CDR3 bases: TGTGCCAGTAGTCCTAGCGGGGGGGGACTAAACACCGGGGAGCTGTTTTTT. Translation: CASSPSGGGLNTGELFF. The whole variable domain, filled in from reference TRBV19 and TRBJ2-2, reads DGGITQSPKYLFRKEGQNVTLSCEQNLNHDAMYWYRQDPGQGLRLIYYSQIVNDFQKGDIAEGYSVSREKKESFPLTVTSAQKNPTAFYLCASSPSGGGLNTGELFFGEGSRLTVL.

This clonotype was recorded at least ten times. The CDR3 DNA reads as TGTGCCAGCAGCGCGGGACAGAACTCCTACGAGCAGTACTTC. It is translated as CASSAGQNSYEQYF. The V call is TRBV7-7, the J call TRBJ2-7; maybe TRBD1 (7 bases). The germline V gene encodes CDR1 SSHAT and CDR2 FNYEAQ (reference sequence). CDR3 size: 14 residues. Trimming cost V 5 bases and J 0 bases, with 11 bases left between them.

This clonotype was seen a handful of times. The V gene is TRBV28, the J gene TRBJ2-1; 10 bases agree with TRBD2. Germline CDR1 reads MDHEN; CDR2 reads SYDVKM. There are 17 residues in the CDR3. Trimming at V came to 7 bases and at J to 9 bases, leaving 18 bases not matched to a gene. CDR3 sequence: CASNNAGGLAGVSEQFF. In DNA, the CDR3 is TGTGCCAGCAACAATGCCGGAGGGCTAGCGGGAGTAAGTGAGCAGTTCTTC.

The rearrangement uses TRBV14 and TRBJ2-3; a weak D match, TRBD2 (5 bases). This CDR3 has 16 amino acids. Germline V lookup: CDR1 SGHDN, CDR2 FVKESK. V was shortened by 4 bases and J by 4 bases, with 18 bases between the two germline ends. Here the CDR3 DNA reads TGTGCCAGCAGCCTCGCCTTGAGCGGCAGGTCAGATACGCAGTATTTT. It yields the protein CASSLALSGRSDTQYF.

This clonotype was found many times. The V and J genes are TRBV5-1 and TRBJ2-1, with 10 nucleotides matching TRBD2. The CDR3 is 16 amino acids. The ends lost 1 base at V and 6 bases at J; junction bases unmatched: 7. In germline, CDR1 is SGHRS, CDR2 YFSETQ. The CDR3 DNA sequence: TGCGCCAGCAGCTTGCTGTCTAGCGGGGGATCCAATGAGCAGTTCTTC. Translating it yields CASSLLSSGGSNEQFF.

This clonotype was observed a few times. V is TRBV2 and J is TRBJ1-2, with TRBD1 as a possible D gene (6 bases). V was clipped by 6 bases and J by 4 bases, with 18 bases between them. The germline V gene encodes CDR1 SNHLY and CDR2 FYNNEI. The CDR3 is made up of 15 amino acids. For the CDR3, the DNA is TGTGCCAGCAGAGCCGGACAGCAGGAGCCCTATGGCTACACCTTC. Translating gives CASRAGQQEPYGYTF. Full variable domain (missing parts from reference TRBV2 and TRBJ1-2): EPEVTQTPSHQVTQMGQEVILRCVPISNHLYFYWYRQILGQKVEFLVSFYNNEISEKSEIFDDQFSVERPDGSNFTLKIRSTKLEDSAMYFCASRAGQQEPYGYTFGSGTRLTVV.

This clonotype has only a few counts. The chain uses TRBV11-1 and TRBJ2-1; a weak D match, TRBD1 (6 bases). Germline CDR1 and CDR2: SGHAT and FQDESV (reference sequence). Trimming stripped 0 bases from V and 8 bases from J, with 14 bases between. This CDR3 region has 15 residues. The CDR3 DNA sequence: TGTGCCAGCAGCTTAGCAACCGGGACAACCGATGAGCAGTTCTTC. Translating gives CASSLATGTTDEQFF.

This sequence joins TRBV7-2 and TRBJ2-5; D uncertain. This CDR3 region has 14 residues. With 5 bases removed from V and 2 bases from J, the gap between germline ends came to 12 bases. Germline CDR1 and CDR2: SGHTA and FQGNSA. In nucleotides, the CDR3 is TGTGCCAGCAGCCTCGGAAGGTCTCAAGAGACCCAGTACTTC. This gives the protein CASSLGRSQETQYF.

This clonotype was seen a handful of times. The chain combines TRBV18 with TRBJ1-4, with 7 positions matching TRBD1. The CDR3 sequence is 15 residues long. The V gene's germline CDR1 is KGHSH and CDR2 LQKENI. The V gene end was trimmed by 2 bases and the J gene end by 8 bases; junction bases not matched to a gene: 8. CDR3 sequence reads: CASSPGKGADEKLFF. The CDR3 DNA reads TGTGCCAGCTCACCAGGAAAGGGGGCGGACGAAAAACTGTTTTTT.

This clonotype came up many times. V usage is TRBV19 and J usage is TRBJ1-2; D is undetermined. The V gene's germline CDR1 is LNHDA and CDR2 SQIVND (reference sequence). This CDR3 comprises 12 residues. The V end lost 6 bases, the J end lost 2 bases, and 7 bases lay between the germline ends. CDR3 in DNA: TGTGCCAGTAGGAGCCAGAACTATGGCTACACCTTC. Translated, it gives CASRSQNYGYTF. Complete variable domain (other parts from reference TRBV19 and TRBJ1-2): DGGITQSPKYLFRKEGQNVTLSCEQNLNHDAMYWYRQDPGQGLRLIYYSQIVNDFQKGDIAEGYSVSREKKESFPLTVTSAQKNPTAFYLCASRSQNYGYTFGSGTRLTVV.

The sample holds many counts of this clonotype. This chain uses TRBV7-2 with TRBJ2-5; D is unresolved. Trimming removed 1 base from V and 4 bases from J, with 13 bases in between. The CDR3 extends over 15 amino acids. The germline CDR1 and CDR2 sequences are SGHTA and FQGNSA. CDR3 sequence: CASSLVVGRGETQYF. The CDR3 DNA is TGTGCCAGCAGCTTAGTAGTCGGCAGAGGAGAGACCCAGTACTTC.

This rearrangement joins TRBV20-1 to TRBJ1-1; D ambiguous. This CDR3 region has 15 residues. Per the germline V gene, CDR1 is DFQATT and CDR2 is SNEGSKA (reference sequence). V was trimmed by 0 bases and J by 0 bases, leaving 11 bases between them. DNA of the CDR3: TGCAGTGCTAGAGAGAGCGGGAGCTTGAACACTGAAGCTTTCTTT. Amino acids: CSARESGSLNTEAFF.

The gene calls are TRBV14 and TRBJ1-2; 9 bases match TRBD1. Per the germline V gene, CDR1 is SGHDN and CDR2 is FVKESK. CDR3 length: 16 residues. The ends lost 5 bases at V and 6 bases at J; junction bases unmatched: 13. CDR3 sequence: CASSSNRDRANNGYTF. CDR3 DNA: TGTGCCAGCAGCTCCAACCGGGACAGGGCCAATAATGGCTACACCTTC.

The table lists this clonotype with many counts. This chain's CDR3 is CASRSRVGGSPLHF. The DNA for the CDR3 is TGTGCCAGCAGGTCCAGGGTTGGGGGTTCACCCCTCCACTTT. The chain carries TRBV7-2 and TRBJ1-6; the D gene is possibly TRBD1 (5 bases). The CDR3 runs to 14 residues. Trimming shortened V by 6 bases and J by 9 bases, and 15 bases separated the two germline ends. The germline V gene has CDR1 SGHTA and CDR2 FQGNSA.

This clonotype occurred many times. V usage is TRBV7-3 and J usage is TRBJ2-1, with TRBD2 identical over 12 bases. Germline CDR1 and CDR2: SGHTA and FQGTGA. The V segment lost 4 bases and the J segment 4 bases; nucleotides outside the gene matches: 8. The CDR3 consists of 17 residues. CDR3 DNA sequence: TGTGCCAGCAGCTCCAAAGGGCTAGCGGGAGGGTACAATGAGCAGTTCTTC. Amino acids: CASSSKGLAGGYNEQFF. The whole variable domain, remainder taken from reference TRBV7-3 and TRBJ2-1, is GAGVSQTPSNKVTEKGKYVELRCDPISGHTALYWYRQSLGQGPEFLIYFQGTGAADDSGLPNDRFFAVRPEGSVSTLKIQRTERGDSAVYLCASSSKGLAGGYNEQFFGPGTRLTVL.

This clonotype has at least ten counts. The gene calls are TRBV28 and TRBJ2-7; D is perhaps TRBD1 or TRBD2 (6 bases each). CDR3 size: 15 residues. The V gene's germline CDR1 is MDHEN and CDR2 SYDVKM. V dropped 4 bases and J dropped 6 bases, with 19 bases sitting between them. The CDR3 nucleotides are TGTGCCAGCAGTTCACCCTACGGGGGCTACTTCGAGCAGTACTTC. It encodes CASSSPYGGYFEQYF.

This clonotype was counted many times. This rearrangement joins TRBV7-2 to TRBJ1-1; D call uncertain. CDR3 size: 11 residues. Germline V lookup: CDR1 SGHTA, CDR2 FQGNSA. V lost 3 bases to trimming and J lost 10 bases, with 9 bases between them. The CDR3 DNA sequence: TGTGCCAGCAGCTTTAGCGGGTCAGCTTTCTTT. Translated, it gives CASSFSGSAFF.